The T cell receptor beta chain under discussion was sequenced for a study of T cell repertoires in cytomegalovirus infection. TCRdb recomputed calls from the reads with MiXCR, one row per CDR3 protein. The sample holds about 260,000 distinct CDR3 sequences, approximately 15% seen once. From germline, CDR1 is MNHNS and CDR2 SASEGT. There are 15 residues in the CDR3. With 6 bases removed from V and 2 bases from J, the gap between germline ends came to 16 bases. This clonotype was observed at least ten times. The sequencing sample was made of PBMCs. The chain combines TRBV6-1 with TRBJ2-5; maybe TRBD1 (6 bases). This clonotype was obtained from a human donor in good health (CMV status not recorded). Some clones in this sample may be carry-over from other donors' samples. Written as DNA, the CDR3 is TGTGCCAGCAGCTTCACGACAGGTGGACAAGAGACCCAGTACTTC. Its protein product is CASSFTTGGQETQYF.